This entry features one TCR beta chain sequence. Its antigen is not known. This sample is drawn from a study of cytomegalovirus exposure and HLA in healthy donors. Study conclusions and caveats: In a later analysis, TCR association rates varied by HLA locus: DRB1 most, HLA-C fewest. Evidence from a later analysis indicated that most CMV-associated TCR beta chains looked HLA-restricted. When analyzed later, a missense DCLRE1C variant was found to be linked to TCR beta V- and J-gene trimming.

The PCR contained 60 Vbeta and 13 Jbeta primers. Original processing notes: A later analysis tallied 80 million or so unique TCR beta chains, some 10 million of them shared. Repertoires were generated with immunoSEQ multiplex PCR, while TCRdb's copy carries only in-frame clones and drops some. Clone size and the V and J calls come from that table; the DNA yielded D and trimming. The data contain fewer than 150,000 clones, over 75% of them singletons. The source material was PBMCs. The sequence came from a woman aged 18-29 years in good health and CMV-seronegative.

CDR3 region: CASSSGQSTDTQYF. The CDR3 region has the DNA TGTGCCAGCAGCTCGGGACAGAGCACAGATACGCAGTATTTT. The chain employs TRBV5-8 and TRBJ2-3; 7 nucleotides align to TRBD1. CDR1 is SGHTS, CDR2 YDEGEE, per germline. This CDR3 spans 14 amino acids. V shed 3 bases, J shed 0 bases, and the junction held 1 base outside the gene matches.